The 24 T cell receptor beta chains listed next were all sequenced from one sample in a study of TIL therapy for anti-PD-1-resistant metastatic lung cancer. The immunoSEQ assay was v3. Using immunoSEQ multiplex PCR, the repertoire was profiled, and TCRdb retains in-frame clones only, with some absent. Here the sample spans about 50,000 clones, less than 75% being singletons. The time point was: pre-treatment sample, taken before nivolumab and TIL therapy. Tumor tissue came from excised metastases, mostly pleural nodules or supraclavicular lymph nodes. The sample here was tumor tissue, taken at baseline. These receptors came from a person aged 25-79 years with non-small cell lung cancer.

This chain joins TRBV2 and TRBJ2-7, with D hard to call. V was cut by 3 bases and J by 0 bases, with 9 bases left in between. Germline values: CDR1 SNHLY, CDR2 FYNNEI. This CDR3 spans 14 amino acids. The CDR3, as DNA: TGTGCCAGCAGTGACAAGATCGGCTCCTACGAGCAGTACTTC. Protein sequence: CASSDKIGSYEQYF.

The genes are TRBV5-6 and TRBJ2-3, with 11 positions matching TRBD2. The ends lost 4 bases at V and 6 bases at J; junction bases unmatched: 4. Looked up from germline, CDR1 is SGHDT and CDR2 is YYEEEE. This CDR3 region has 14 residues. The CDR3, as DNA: TGTGCCAGCAGCCCACTAGCGGGAGTGGATACGCAGTATTTT. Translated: CASSPLAGVDTQYF.

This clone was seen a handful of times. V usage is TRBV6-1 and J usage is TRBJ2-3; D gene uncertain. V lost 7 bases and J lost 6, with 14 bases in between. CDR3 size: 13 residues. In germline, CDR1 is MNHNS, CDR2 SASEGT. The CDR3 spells CASNKGNVDTQYF. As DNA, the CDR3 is TGTGCCAGCAATAAGGGAAATGTTGATACGCAGTATTTT.

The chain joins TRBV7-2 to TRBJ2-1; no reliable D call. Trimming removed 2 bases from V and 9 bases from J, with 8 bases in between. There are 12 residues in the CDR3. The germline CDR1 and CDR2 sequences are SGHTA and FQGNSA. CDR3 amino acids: CASSLTSREQFF. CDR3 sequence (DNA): TGTGCCAGCAGCTTAACCTCGCGTGAGCAGTTCTTC.

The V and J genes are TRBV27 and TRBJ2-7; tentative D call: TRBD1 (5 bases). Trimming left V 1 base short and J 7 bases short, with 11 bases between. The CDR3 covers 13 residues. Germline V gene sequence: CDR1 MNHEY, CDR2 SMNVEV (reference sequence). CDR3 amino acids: CASSLWGRREQYF. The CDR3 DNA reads TGTGCCAGCAGTTTATGGGGCAGGCGGGAGCAGTACTTC.

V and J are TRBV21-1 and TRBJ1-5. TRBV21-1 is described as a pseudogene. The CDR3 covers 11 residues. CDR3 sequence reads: CASPTYQPQHF. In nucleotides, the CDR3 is TGTGCCAGCCCTACCTACCAGCCCCAGCATTTT.

CDR3 nucleotide sequence: TGTGCCAGCAGTCCACAGGGGGCATGGGAGACCCAGTACTTC. Translating it yields CASSPQGAWETQYF. The chain links TRBV27 to TRBJ2-5; 9 positions match TRBD1. From germline, CDR1 is MNHEY and CDR2 SMNVEV (reference sequence). There are 14 residues in the CDR3. J lost 5 bases, V lost 5 bases, and 6 bases had no gene match.

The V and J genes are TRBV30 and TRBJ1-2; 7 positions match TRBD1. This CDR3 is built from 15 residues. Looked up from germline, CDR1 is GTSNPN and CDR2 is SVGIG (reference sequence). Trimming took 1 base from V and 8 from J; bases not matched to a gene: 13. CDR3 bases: TGTGCCTGGAGTGGGACAGGATATCTTAGCGGCGGCTACACCTTC. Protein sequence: CAWSGTGYLSGGYTF.

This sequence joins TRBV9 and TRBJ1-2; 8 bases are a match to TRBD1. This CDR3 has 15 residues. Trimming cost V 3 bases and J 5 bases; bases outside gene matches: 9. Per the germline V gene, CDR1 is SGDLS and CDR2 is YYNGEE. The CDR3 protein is CASSASDRVEYGYTF. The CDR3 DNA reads TGTGCCAGCAGCGCCTCGGACAGGGTCGAATATGGCTACACCTTC. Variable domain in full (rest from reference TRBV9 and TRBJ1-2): DSGVTQTPKHLITATGQRVTLRCSPRSGDLSVYWYQQSLDQGLQFLIQYYNGEERAKGNILERFSAQQFPDLHSELNLSSLELGDSALYFCASSASDRVEYGYTFGSGTRLTVV.

The CDR3 loop is CASSYLGADTQYF. The CDR3 nucleotides are TGTGCCAGCAGTTACTTGGGGGCAGATACGCAGTATTTT. The chain links TRBV6-5 to TRBJ2-3; D is tentatively TRBD1 or TRBD2 (5 bases each). The CDR3 has 13 residues. The germline V gene encodes CDR1 MNHEY and CDR2 SVGAGI. V lost 1 base, J lost 4 bases, and 6 bases lay in between.

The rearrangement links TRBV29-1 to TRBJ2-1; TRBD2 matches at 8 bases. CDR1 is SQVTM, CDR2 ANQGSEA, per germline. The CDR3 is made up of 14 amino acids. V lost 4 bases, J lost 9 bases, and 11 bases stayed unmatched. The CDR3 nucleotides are TGCAGCGTTGGACTAGCGTTGCTGGGAGGTGAGCAGTTCTTC. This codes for CSVGLALLGGEQFF.

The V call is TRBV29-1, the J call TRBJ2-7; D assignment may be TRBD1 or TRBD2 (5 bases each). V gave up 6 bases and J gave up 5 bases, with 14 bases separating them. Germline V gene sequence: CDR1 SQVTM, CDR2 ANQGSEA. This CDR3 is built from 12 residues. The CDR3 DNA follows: TGCAGCGTAAGGCCGGGGACCCACGAGCAGTACTTC. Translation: CSVRPGTHEQYF.

This CDR3 reads CSVSGGRVYGYTF. The CDR3 nucleotides are TGCAGCGTTTCAGGAGGCCGAGTCTATGGCTACACCTTC. The rearrangement uses TRBV29-1 and TRBJ1-2, with no clear D. CDR1 and CDR2 (germline): SQVTM, ANQGSEA. V lost 5 bases to trimming and J lost 4 bases, with 14 bases between them. The CDR3 loop spans 13 amino acids.

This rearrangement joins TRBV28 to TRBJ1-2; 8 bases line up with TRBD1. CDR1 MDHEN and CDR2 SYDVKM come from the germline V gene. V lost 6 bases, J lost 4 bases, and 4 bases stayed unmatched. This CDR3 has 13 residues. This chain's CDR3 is CASRPGQVYGYTF. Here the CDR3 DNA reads TGTGCCAGCAGGCCGGGACAGGTCTATGGCTACACCTTC.

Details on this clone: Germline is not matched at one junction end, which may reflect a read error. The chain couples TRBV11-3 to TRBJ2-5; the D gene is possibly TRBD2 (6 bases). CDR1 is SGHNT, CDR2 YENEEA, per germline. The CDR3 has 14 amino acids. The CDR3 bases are TGTGCCAGCAGGTTAGGACCGGGAGCAGAGACCCAGTACTTC. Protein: CASRLGPGAETQYF.

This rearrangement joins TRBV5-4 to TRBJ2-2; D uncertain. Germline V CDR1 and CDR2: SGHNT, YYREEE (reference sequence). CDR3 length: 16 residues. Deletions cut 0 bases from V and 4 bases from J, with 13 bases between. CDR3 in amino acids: CASSLEGRRSTGELFF. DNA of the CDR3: TGTGCCAGCAGCTTGGAGGGTCGGCGGAGCACCGGGGAGCTGTTTTTT.

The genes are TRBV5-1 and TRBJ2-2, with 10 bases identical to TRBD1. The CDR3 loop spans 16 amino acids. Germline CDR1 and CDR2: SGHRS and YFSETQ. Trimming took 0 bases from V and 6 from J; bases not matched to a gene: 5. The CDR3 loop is CASSLGGQGIAGELFF. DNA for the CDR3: TGCGCCAGCAGCTTGGGGGGACAGGGGATCGCCGGGGAGCTGTTTTTT. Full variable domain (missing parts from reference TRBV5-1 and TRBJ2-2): KAGVTQTPRYLIKTRGQQVTLSCSPISGHRSVSWYQQTPGQGLQFLFEYFSETQRNKGNFPGRFSGRQFSNSRSEMNVSTLELGDSALYLCASSLGGQGIAGELFFGEGSRLTVL.

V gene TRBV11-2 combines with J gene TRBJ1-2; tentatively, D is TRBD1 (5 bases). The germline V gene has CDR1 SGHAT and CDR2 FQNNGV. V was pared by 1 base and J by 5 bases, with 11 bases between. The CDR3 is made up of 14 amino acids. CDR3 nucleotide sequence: TGTGCCAGCAGCTTAGCGGAGGGGTATTATGGCTACACCTTC. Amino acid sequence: CASSLAEGYYGYTF. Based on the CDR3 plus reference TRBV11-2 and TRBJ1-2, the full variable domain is EAGVAQSPRYKIIEKRQSVAFWCNPISGHATLYWYQQILGQGPKLLIQFQNNGVVDDSQLPKDRFSAERLKGVDSTLKIQPAKLEDSAVYLCASSLAEGYYGYTFGSGTRLTVV.

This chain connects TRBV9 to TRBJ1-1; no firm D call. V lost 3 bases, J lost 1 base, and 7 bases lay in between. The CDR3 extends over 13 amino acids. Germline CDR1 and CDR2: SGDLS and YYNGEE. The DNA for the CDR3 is TGTGCCAGCAGCGCTTACGGGAACACTGAAGCTTTCTTT. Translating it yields CASSAYGNTEAFF.

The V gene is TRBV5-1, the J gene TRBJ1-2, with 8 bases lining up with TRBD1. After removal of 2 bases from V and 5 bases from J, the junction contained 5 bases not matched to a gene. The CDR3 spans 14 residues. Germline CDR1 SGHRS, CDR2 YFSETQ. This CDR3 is CASSFGTGSYGYTF. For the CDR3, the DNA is TGCGCCAGCAGCTTCGGGACAGGTTCATATGGCTACACCTTC.

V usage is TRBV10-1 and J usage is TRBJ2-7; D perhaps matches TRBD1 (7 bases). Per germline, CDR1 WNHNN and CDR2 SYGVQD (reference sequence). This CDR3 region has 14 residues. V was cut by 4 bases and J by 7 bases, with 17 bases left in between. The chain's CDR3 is CASSGTTGAGEQYF. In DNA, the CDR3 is TGCGCCAGCAGTGGGACTACAGGGGCGGGGGAGCAGTACTTC.

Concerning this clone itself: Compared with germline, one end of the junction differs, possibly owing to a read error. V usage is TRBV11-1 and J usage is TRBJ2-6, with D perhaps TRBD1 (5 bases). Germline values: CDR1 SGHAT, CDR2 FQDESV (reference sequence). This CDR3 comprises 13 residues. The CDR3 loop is CASSFPQADVLTF. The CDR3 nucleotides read TGTGCCAGCAGCTTTCCACAGGCCGACGTCCTGACTTTC.

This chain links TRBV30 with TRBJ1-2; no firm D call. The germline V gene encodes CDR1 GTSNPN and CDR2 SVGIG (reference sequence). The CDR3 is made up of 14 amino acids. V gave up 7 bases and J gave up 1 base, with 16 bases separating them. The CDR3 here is CASRSSTFNYGYTF. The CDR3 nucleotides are TGTGCCTCCCGGAGCAGCACCTTTAACTATGGCTACACCTTC.

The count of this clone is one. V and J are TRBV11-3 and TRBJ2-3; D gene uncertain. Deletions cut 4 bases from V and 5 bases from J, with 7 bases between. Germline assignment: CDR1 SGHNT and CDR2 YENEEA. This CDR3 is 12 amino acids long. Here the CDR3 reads CASSSRGDTQYF. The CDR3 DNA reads TGTGCCAGCAGCTCCCGCGGAGATACGCAGTATTTT.